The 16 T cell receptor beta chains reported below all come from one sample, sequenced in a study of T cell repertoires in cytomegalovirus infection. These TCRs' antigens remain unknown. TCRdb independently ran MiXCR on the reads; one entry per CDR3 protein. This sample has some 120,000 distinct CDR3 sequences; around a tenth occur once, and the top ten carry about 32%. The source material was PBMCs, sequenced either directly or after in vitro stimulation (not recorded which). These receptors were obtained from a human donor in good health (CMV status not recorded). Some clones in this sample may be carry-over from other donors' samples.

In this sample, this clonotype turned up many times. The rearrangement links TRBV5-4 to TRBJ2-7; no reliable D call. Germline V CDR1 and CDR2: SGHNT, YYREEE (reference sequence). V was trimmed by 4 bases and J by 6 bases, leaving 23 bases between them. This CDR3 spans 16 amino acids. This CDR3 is CASSPWGSRSQGEQYF. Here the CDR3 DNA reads TGTGCCAGCAGCCCTTGGGGTAGCCGTTCGCAAGGCGAGCAGTACTTC. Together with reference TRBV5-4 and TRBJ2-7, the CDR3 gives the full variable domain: ETGVTQSPTHLIKTRGQQVTLRCSSQSGHNTVSWYQQALGQGPQFIFQYYREEENGRGNFPPRFSGLQFPNYSSELNVNALELDDSALYLCASSPWGSRSQGEQYFGPGTRLTVT.

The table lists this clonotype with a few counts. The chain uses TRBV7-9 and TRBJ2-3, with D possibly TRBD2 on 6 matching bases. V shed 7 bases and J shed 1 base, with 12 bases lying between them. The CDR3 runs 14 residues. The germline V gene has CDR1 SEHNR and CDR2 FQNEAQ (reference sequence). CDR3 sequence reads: CASTFPGGTDTQYF. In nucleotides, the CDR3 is TGTGCCAGCACCTTTCCGGGAGGCACAGATACGCAGTATTTT.

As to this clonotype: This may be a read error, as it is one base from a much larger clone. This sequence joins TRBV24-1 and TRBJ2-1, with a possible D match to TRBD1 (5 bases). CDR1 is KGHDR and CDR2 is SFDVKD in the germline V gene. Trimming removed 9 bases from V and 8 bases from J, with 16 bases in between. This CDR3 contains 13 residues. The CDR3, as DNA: TGTGCCACCGGCAAAAGGGGTGGGTATGAGCAGTTCTTC. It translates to CATGKRGGYEQFF.

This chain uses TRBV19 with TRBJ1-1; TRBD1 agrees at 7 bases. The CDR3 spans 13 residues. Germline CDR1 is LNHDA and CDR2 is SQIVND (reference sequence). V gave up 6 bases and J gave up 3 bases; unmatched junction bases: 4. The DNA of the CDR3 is TGTGCCAGTAGCCGACAGGGAGACACTGAAGCTTTCTTT. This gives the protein CASSRQGDTEAFF.

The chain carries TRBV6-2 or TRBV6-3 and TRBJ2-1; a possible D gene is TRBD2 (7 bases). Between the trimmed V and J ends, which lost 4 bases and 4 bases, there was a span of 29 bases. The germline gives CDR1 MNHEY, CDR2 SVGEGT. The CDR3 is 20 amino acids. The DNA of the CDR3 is TGTGCCAGCAGTTGGGGCTCGGGGGGCCGATTCGAGCTAAGATACAATGAGCAGTTCTTC. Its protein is CASSWGSGGRFELRYNEQFF.

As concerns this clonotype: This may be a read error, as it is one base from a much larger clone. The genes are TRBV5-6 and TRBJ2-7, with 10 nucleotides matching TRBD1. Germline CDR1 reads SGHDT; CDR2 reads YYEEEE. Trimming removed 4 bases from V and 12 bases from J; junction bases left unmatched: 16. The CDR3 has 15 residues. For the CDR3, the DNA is TGTGCCAGCAGCCCGAGGGGGACAGGGGTAACGAAGCGGTACGTC. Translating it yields CASSPRGTGVTKRYV.

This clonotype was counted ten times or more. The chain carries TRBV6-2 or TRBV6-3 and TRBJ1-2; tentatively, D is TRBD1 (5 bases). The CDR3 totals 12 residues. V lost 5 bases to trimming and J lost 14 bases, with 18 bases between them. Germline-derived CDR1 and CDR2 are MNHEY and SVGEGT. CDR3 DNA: TGTGCCAGCAGTATTAACCGGGACGGAGATACCTTC. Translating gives CASSINRDGDTF.

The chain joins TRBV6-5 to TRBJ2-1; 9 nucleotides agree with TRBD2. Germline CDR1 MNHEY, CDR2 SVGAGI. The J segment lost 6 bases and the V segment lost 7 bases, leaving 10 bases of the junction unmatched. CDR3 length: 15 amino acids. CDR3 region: CASIGLGGRANEQFF. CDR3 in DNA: TGTGCCAGCATTGGATTGGGCGGGAGGGCCAATGAGCAGTTCTTC.

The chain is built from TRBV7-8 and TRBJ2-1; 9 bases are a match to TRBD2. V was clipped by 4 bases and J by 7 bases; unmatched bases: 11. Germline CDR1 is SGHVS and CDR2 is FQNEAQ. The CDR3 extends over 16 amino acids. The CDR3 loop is CASSSRDLAGRNEQFF. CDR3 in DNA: TGTGCCAGCAGCTCCCGGGACCTAGCGGGAAGGAATGAGCAGTTCTTC.

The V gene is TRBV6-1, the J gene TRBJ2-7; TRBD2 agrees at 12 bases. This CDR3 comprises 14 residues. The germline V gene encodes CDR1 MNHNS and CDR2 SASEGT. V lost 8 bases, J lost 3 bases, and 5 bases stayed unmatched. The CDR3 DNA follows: TGTGCCAGCGGAGGGGGACTAGCGGGCTACGAGCAGTACTTC. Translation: CASGGGLAGYEQYF.

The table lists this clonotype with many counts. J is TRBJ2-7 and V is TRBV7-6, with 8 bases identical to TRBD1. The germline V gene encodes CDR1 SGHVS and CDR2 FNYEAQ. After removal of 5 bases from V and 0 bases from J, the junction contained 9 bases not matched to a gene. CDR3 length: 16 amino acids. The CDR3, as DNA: TGTGCCAGCAGCCCTCTGGGACAGGCCATCTCCTACGAGCAGTACTTC. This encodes CASSPLGQAISYEQYF.

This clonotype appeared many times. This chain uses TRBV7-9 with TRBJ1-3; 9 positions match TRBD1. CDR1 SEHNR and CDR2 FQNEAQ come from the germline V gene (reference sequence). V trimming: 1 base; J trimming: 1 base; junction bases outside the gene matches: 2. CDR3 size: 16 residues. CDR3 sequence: CASSLEGQGSGNTIYF. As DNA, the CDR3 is TGTGCCAGCAGCTTAGAAGGACAGGGGTCTGGAAACACCATATATTTT.

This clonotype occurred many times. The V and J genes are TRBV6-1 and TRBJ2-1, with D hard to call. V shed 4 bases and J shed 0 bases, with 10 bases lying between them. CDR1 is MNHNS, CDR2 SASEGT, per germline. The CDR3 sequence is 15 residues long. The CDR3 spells CASSVSENSYNEQFF. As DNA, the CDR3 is TGTGCCAGCAGTGTAAGCGAAAACTCCTACAATGAGCAGTTCTTC.

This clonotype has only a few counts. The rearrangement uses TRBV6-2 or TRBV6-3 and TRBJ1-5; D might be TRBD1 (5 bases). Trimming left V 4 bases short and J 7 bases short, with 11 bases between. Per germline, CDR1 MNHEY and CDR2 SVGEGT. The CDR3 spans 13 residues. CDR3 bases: TGTGCCAGCAGTTCCCAGGGATACCAGCCCCAGCATTTT. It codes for CASSSQGYQPQHF.

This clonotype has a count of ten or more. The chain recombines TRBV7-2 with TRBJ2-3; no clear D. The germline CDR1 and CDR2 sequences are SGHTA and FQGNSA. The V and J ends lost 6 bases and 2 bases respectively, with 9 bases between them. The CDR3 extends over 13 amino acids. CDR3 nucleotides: TGTGCCAGCAGGTGGCCCAACACAGATACGCAGTATTTT. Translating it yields CASRWPNTDTQYF.

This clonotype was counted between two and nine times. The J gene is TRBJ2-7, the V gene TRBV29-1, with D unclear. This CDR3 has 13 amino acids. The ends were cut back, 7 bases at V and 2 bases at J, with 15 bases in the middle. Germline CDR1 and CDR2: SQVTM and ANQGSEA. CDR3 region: CSARFAVTYEQYF. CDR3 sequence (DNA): TGCAGCGCCCGTTTTGCGGTGACCTACGAGCAGTACTTC.